The 3 T cell receptor beta chains given below trace back to one sample, sequenced in a study of blood T cells in healthy people across ages. Next came a second PCR, run for about 7 to 12 cycles, which used a sample-barcoded 5' primer along with a J-beta primer mix. TCRdb reprocessed the 5' RACE reads with MiXCR, giving one entry per CDR3 protein. The sample lists 650,000 to 800,000 distinct CDR3 sequences, roughly 44% occurring once. Sequencing was done on a sample of blood. These receptor sequences come from a man in his sixties in good health.

This clonotype appeared a single time. The CDR3 reads CASSVVGTGNRNEQFF. The CDR3 DNA follows: TGTGCCAGCAGCGTAGTTGGGACAGGGAATAGGAATGAGCAGTTCTTC. V gene TRBV9 combines with J gene TRBJ2-1, with 9 bases lining up with TRBD1. The V segment lost 0 bases and the J segment 7 bases; nucleotides outside the gene matches: 8. Germline loops: CDR1 SGDLS, CDR2 YYNGEE. This CDR3 has 16 amino acids.

The chain recombines TRBV24-1 with TRBJ2-1, with D hard to call. The CDR3 consists of 12 residues. Germline CDR1 is KGHDR and CDR2 is SFDVKD. Trimming removed 5 bases at V and 8 bases at J, with 9 bases between. DNA for the CDR3: TGTGCCACCAGTGTTTTTGGGGATGAGCAGTTCTTC. It yields the protein CATSVFGDEQFF.

In its sample, this clonotype was seen once. V usage is TRBV30 and J usage is TRBJ2-7; TRBD1 is a possible D gene (6 bases). Germline CDR1 and CDR2: GTSNPN and SVGIG (reference sequence). Deletions cut 4 bases from V and 0 bases from J, with 16 bases between. CDR3 length equals 15 residues. CDR3 DNA: TGTGCCTGGAAAGGCGGACAGCCGTTCTCCTACGAGCAGTACTTC. It is translated as CAWKGGQPFSYEQYF. Full variable domain (rest looked up from reference TRBV30 and TRBJ2-7): SQTIHQWPATLVQPVGSPLSLECTVEGTSNPNLYWYRQAAGRGLQLLFYSVGIGQISSEVPQNLSASRPQDRQFILSSKKLLLSDSGFYLCAWKGGQPFSYEQYFGPGTRLTVT.